Below, one TCR beta chain is given with its context. Its specificity is not known. This entry belongs to a study of T-cell memory formation after mild COVID-19. Across the whole study: Clusters were largely donor specific. Study-wide results and caveats: Day 15 to 85 contracting clones showed balanced CD4/CD8; day 15 to 37 expanders favored CD4+. Contracting clones localized mainly to CM and EM when CD4+ and mainly to EMRA when CD8+.

Using constant-segment primers, 5'RACE produced TCR alpha and TCR beta cDNA libraries carrying sample barcodes and UMIs. TCRdb used MiXCR to reprocess the 5' RACE reads, holding one entry per CDR3 protein. The table shows approximately 150,000 distinct CDR3 sequences, with roughly 13% occurring only once. Trimming shortened V by 0 bases and J by 6 bases, and 11 bases separated the two germline ends. In germline, CDR1 is SGHTA, CDR2 FQGNSA. The CDR3 has 14 residues. V usage is TRBV7-2 and J usage is TRBJ2-5, with TRBD2 as a possible D gene (5 bases). This TCR was recovered from a young man who had mild COVID-19 (a few samples of this study predate the infection). Cell type and time point are not known. The specimen was PBMCs or a T cell subset sorted from them (not recorded which). Written as DNA, the CDR3 is TGTGCCAGCAGCTTAGCAGCCTGGGAGAAGACCCAGTACTTC. It encodes CASSLAAWEKTQYF. Variable domain in full (rest from reference TRBV7-2 and TRBJ2-5): GAGVSQSPSNKVTEKGKDVELRCDPISGHTALYWYRQSLGQGLEFLIYFQGNSAPDKSGLPSDRFSAERTGGSVSTLTIQRTQQEDSAVYLCASSLAAWEKTQYFGPGTRLLVL.